This T cell receptor beta chain originates from a study of T cell repertoires in cytomegalovirus infection. TCRdb re-called the reads through MiXCR, storing one row per CDR3 protein. There are hundreds of thousands of distinct CDR3 sequences in the sample; about 40% occur only once, and around 2.8% lies in the top ten. Trimming pared 3 bases from V and 8 bases from J, leaving 16 bases between. CDR3 length: 14 residues. The germline V gene encodes CDR1 MDHEN and CDR2 SYDVKM. This receptor was obtained from a human donor in good health (CMV status not recorded). Some clones in this sample may be carry-over from other donors' samples. The gene calls are TRBV28 and TRBJ1-2; a weak D match, TRBD1 (5 bases). The sequenced material came from PBMCs. CDR3 sequence reads: CASSLGTLRGGYTF. The CDR3, as DNA: TGTGCCAGCAGTTTGGGGACCCTACGGGGAGGCTACACCTTC.